These 22 T cell receptor beta chains were sequenced from one sample in a study of T cells in localized non-small cell lung cancer. Profiling relied on immunoSEQ multiplex PCR, and the TCRdb table lists in-frame clones only, not all of them. The sample comprises around 70,000 clones, around 85% of which are singletons, and 1.3% rests with the top ten. The sample was peripheral blood, taken before any cancer treatment. The receptors were sampled from a female donor older than 55 with stage I lung adenocarcinoma.

The chain couples TRBV4-1 to TRBJ2-3; D remains ambiguous. V shed 0 bases and J shed 8 bases, with 9 bases lying between them. This CDR3 is built from 13 residues. Germline lookup yields CDR1 MGHRA and CDR2 YSYEKL. CDR3 protein: CASSQDPPLTQYF. The DNA of the CDR3 is TGCGCCAGCAGCCAAGATCCCCCGCTTACGCAGTATTTT.

The J gene is TRBJ2-7, the V gene TRBV6-5; D gene ambiguous. The germline V and J ends were trimmed by 6 bases and 5 bases, with 17 bases remaining between them. Germline-derived CDR1 and CDR2 are MNHEY and SVGAGI. The CDR3 is 14 residues long. The CDR3 bases are TGTGCCAGCAGAAGGATATCAACCCTCCACGAGCAGTACTTC. As protein: CASRRISTLHEQYF.

This chain connects TRBV5-6 to TRBJ2-1; 7 positions match TRBD2. The J segment lost 4 bases and the V segment lost 4 bases, leaving 8 bases of the junction unmatched. Per germline, CDR1 SGHDT and CDR2 YYEEEE. This CDR3 has 15 residues. CDR3 residues: CASSGRGRLYNEQFF. The CDR3 DNA sequence: TGTGCCAGCAGCGGGAGGGGACGCCTTTACAATGAGCAGTTCTTC.

The rearrangement uses TRBV18 and TRBJ2-7, with TRBD2 identical over 7 bases. This CDR3 contains 14 residues. The germline V gene encodes CDR1 KGHSH and CDR2 LQKENI. V gave up 4 bases and J gave up 7 bases; unmatched junction bases: 10. As DNA, the CDR3 is TGTGCCAGCTCACGTGCGGGAGTAATTCATGAGCAGTACTTC. Its translation is CASSRAGVIHEQYF.

In this sample, this clone turned up a few times. This chain links TRBV11-2 with TRBJ2-1; D remains ambiguous. V was pared by 2 bases and J by 0 bases, with 17 bases between. CDR1 SGHAT and CDR2 FQNNGV come from the germline V gene. The CDR3 is 18 residues long. This CDR3 is CASSLFLSEASSYNEQFF. For the CDR3, the DNA is TGTGCCAGCAGCTTATTTCTCAGTGAGGCCAGCTCCTACAATGAGCAGTTCTTC.

The chain is built from TRBV9 and TRBJ1-5, with 11 bases matching TRBD1. The CDR3 consists of 15 residues. J was trimmed by 6 bases and V by 3 bases; bases with no gene match: 5. Germline V CDR1 and CDR2: SGDLS, YYNGEE. CDR3: CASSAGQGASQPQHF. CDR3 nucleotides: TGTGCCAGCAGCGCTGGACAGGGGGCTAGTCAGCCCCAGCATTTT.

In its sample, this clone was seen once. The rearrangement uses TRBV27 and TRBJ1-2, with D hard to call. Germline-derived CDR1 and CDR2 are MNHEY and SMNVEV (reference sequence). The CDR3 length is 14 residues. V was cut by 2 bases and J by 5 bases, with 12 bases left in between. CDR3 residues: CASSLTAGLYGYTF. CDR3 sequence (DNA): TGTGCCAGCAGTTTAACAGCCGGCTTGTATGGCTACACCTTC.

This clone was counted only a few times. V usage is TRBV28 and J usage is TRBJ2-7; D not certain. Trimming left V 6 bases short and J 0 bases short, with 9 bases between. Germline V gives CDR1 MDHEN, CDR2 SYDVKM. The CDR3 has 13 amino acids. As DNA, the CDR3 is TGTGCCAGCAGACGCGGTAGCTCCTACGAGCAGTACTTC. Amino acids: CASRRGSSYEQYF. The variable domain in full, with the rest retrieved from reference TRBV28 and TRBJ2-7, is DVKVTQSSRYLVKRTGEKVFLECVQDMDHENMFWYRQDPGLGLRLIYFSYDVKMKEKGDIPEGYSVSREKKERFSLILESASTNQTSMYLCASRRGSSYEQYFGPGTRLTVT.

This sequence joins TRBV5-1 and TRBJ2-1, with D possibly TRBD2 on 5 matching bases. Germline V gene data show CDR1 as SGHRS and CDR2 as YFSETQ. Trimming shortened V by 0 bases and J by 0 bases, and 7 bases separated the two germline ends. The CDR3 has 15 amino acids. CDR3 sequence reads: CASSLAGNSYNEQFF. The CDR3, as DNA: TGCGCCAGCAGCTTGGCCGGGAACTCCTACAATGAGCAGTTCTTC.

The gene calls are TRBV7-9 and TRBJ2-4; tentatively, D is TRBD2 (7 bases). The CDR3 extends over 15 amino acids. V was trimmed by 1 base and J by 4 bases, leaving 11 bases between them. Per germline, CDR1 SEHNR and CDR2 FQNEAQ (reference sequence). CDR3 residues: CASSLVGGAKNIQYF. The CDR3 DNA follows: TGTGCCAGCAGCTTAGTAGGGGGGGCTAAAAACATTCAGTACTTC. Full variable domain (remainder filled in from reference TRBV7-9 and TRBJ2-4): DTGVSQNPRHKITKRGQNVTFRCDPISEHNRLYWYRQTLGQGPEFLTYFQNEAQLEKSRLLSDRFSAERPKGSFSTLEIQRTEQGDSAMYLCASSLVGGAKNIQYFGAGTRLSVL.

The chain is built from TRBV7-2 and TRBJ2-7, with 9 bases fitting TRBD2. V lost 1 base, J lost 6 bases, and 4 bases stayed unmatched. CDR1 and CDR2 (germline): SGHTA, FQGNSA. This CDR3 has 14 amino acids. The CDR3 loop reads CASSLGGLASEQYF. Written as DNA, the CDR3 is TGTGCCAGCAGCTTAGGGGGACTAGCTAGCGAGCAGTACTTC.

The chain couples TRBV15 to TRBJ2-1, with 10 bases matching TRBD2. The CDR3 loop spans 16 amino acids. V trimming: 0 bases; J trimming: 10 bases; junction bases outside the gene matches: 9. Germline CDR1 reads LNHNV; CDR2 reads YYDKDF (reference sequence). CDR3 residues: CATSRDRLAGPREQFF. The CDR3 DNA is TGTGCCACCAGCAGAGATAGACTAGCGGGCCCCCGAGAGCAGTTCTTC.

The chain joins TRBV29-1 to TRBJ2-1, with 9 nucleotides matching TRBD2. The CDR3 is made up of 14 amino acids. Germline CDR1 is SQVTM and CDR2 is ANQGSEA. With 5 bases clipped from V and 3 bases from J, the junction kept 5 bases outside the gene matches. The CDR3 spells CSVFGGGDYNEQFF. The DNA of the CDR3 is TGCAGCGTTTTTGGCGGGGGGGACTACAATGAGCAGTTCTTC.

This clone was detected only a few times. The rearrangement uses TRBV5-1 and TRBJ1-6; the D is unclear. The germline V and J ends were trimmed by 0 bases and 8 bases, with 12 bases remaining between them. Germline lookup yields CDR1 SGHRS and CDR2 YFSETQ. The CDR3 spans 15 residues. CDR3 region: CASSLDAGLYSPLHF. The CDR3 DNA reads TGCGCCAGCAGCTTGGATGCGGGCCTATATTCACCCCTCCACTTT.

J is TRBJ2-5 and V is TRBV5-4; D gene ambiguous. Germline CDR1 reads SGHNT; CDR2 reads YYREEE (reference sequence). The CDR3 extends over 13 amino acids. Trimming left V 0 bases short and J 7 bases short, with 10 bases between. The CDR3 DNA reads as TGTGCCAGCAGCTTGGAGATCGGCGCGACCCAGTACTTC. Translation: CASSLEIGATQYF.

Only a few counts were recorded for this clone. J is TRBJ2-1 and V is TRBV18, with 9 bases lining up with TRBD2. Trimming at V came to 5 bases and at J to 9 bases, leaving 11 bases not matched to a gene. Germline-derived CDR1 and CDR2 are KGHSH and LQKENI. The CDR3 totals 15 residues. CDR3 loop: CASSTISSGVGEQFF. In DNA, the CDR3 is TGTGCCAGCTCAACCATTTCTAGCGGGGTAGGTGAGCAGTTCTTC.

The rearrangement uses TRBV1 and TRBJ1-5. TRBV1 is a known pseudogene. The CDR3 loop spans 15 amino acids. The CDR3 is CTSSPGRYSNQPQHF. DNA for the CDR3: TGCACCAGCAGCCCCGGACGGTATAGCAATCAGCCCCAGCATTTT.

This chain connects TRBV5-6 to TRBJ1-1; possible D gene TRBD1, 5 bases. V was trimmed by 1 base and J by 1 base, leaving 8 bases between them. Germline values: CDR1 SGHDT, CDR2 YYEEEE. The CDR3 contains 14 residues. The CDR3 DNA reads as TGTGCCAGCAGCTTGTTAGGGACGAACACTGAAGCTTTCTTT. Translation gives CASSLLGTNTEAFF.

V gene TRBV18 combines with J gene TRBJ1-6; D is possibly TRBD1 (5 bases). This CDR3 has 17 amino acids. V lost 3 bases to trimming and J lost 0 bases, with 12 bases between them. From germline, CDR1 is KGHSH and CDR2 LQKENI. Here the CDR3 DNA reads TGTGCCAGCTCACCTCAGGGAGAGAGCTCCTATAATTCACCCCTCCACTTT. This sequence encodes CASSPQGESSYNSPLHF.

The CDR3 DNA reads TGTGCCAGCAGCTTCCGGCAAGATACGCAGTATTTT. Protein: CASSFRQDTQYF. The chain combines TRBV11-3 with TRBJ2-3, with D hard to call. CDR1 and CDR2 (germline): SGHNT, YENEEA. Trimming left V 3 bases short and J 5 bases short, with 6 bases between. The CDR3 loop spans 12 amino acids.

The gene calls are TRBV25-1 and TRBJ2-1; perhaps TRBD1 as D (6 bases). Germline CDR1 MGHDK, CDR2 SYGVNS. V was shortened by 6 bases and J by 9 bases, with 12 bases between the two germline ends. The CDR3 runs 12 residues. In nucleotides, the CDR3 is TGTGCCAGCAGAGAAACAGGGAGTGAGCAGTTCTTC. This encodes CASRETGSEQFF.

The chain is built from TRBV7-9 and TRBJ2-7; D may correspond to TRBD1 or TRBD2 (6 bases each). The CDR3 covers 13 residues. V was shortened by 3 bases and J by 3 bases, with 9 bases between the two germline ends. Germline CDR1 is SEHNR and CDR2 is FQNEAQ (reference sequence). The CDR3 region has the DNA TGTGCCAGCAGCTTGGGGGGCGACTACGAGCAGTACTTC. It codes for CASSLGGDYEQYF.